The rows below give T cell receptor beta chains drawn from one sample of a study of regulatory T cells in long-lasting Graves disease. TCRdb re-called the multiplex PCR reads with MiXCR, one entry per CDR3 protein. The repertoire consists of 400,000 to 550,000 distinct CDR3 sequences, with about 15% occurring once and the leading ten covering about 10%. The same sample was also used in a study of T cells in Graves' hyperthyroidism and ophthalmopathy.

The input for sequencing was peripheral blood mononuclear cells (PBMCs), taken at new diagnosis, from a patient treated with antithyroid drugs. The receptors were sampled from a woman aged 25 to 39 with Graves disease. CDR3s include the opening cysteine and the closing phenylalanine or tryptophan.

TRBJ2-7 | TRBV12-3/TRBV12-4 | CASSLHHSYEQYF
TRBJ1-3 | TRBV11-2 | CASFARDRDNF
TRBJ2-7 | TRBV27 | CASSRTGSAYEQYF
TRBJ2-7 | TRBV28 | CASSFGPYEQYF
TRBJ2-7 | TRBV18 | CASSPLIGQGGSYEQYF
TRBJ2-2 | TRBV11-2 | CASRGRPLPSTGELFF
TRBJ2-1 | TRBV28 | CASSSPPSGRWVNEQFF
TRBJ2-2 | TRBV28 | CASRSLLLLSGELFF
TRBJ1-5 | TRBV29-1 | CSVGTDSNQPQHF
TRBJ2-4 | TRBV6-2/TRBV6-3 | CASTQHQAKNIQYF
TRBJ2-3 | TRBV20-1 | CSARGSGLAEPTDTQYF
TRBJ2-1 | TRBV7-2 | CASSAPDRRNEQFF
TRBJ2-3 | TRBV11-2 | CASLAIGTDTQYF
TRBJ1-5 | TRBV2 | CASSRTEPGRPQHF
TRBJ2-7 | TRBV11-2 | CASSFQGKQYF
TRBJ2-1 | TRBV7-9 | CASSFSGRRHYNEQFF
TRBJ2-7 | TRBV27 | CASRDDRSSYEQYF
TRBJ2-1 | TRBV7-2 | CASSPRLGDIGEQFF
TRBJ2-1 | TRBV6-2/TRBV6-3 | CASSYSPTGLEDNEQFF
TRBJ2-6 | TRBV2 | CASSKTSGIIYSGANVLTF